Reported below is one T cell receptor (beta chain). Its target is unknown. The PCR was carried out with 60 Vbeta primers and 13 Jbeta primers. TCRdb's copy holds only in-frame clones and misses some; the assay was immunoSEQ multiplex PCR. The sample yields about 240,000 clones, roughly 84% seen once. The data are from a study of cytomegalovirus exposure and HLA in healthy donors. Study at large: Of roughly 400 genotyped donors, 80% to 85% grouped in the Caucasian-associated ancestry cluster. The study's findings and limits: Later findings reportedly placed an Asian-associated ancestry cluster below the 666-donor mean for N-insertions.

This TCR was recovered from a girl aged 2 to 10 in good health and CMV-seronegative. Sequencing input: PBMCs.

The CDR3 nucleotides read TGCAGTCCAGATAACACCGGGGAGCTGTTTTTT. Translated, it gives CSPDNTGELFF. The chain uses TRBV20-1 and TRBJ2-2, with D unclear. Trimming left V 8 bases short and J 2 bases short, with 6 bases between. Germline V gene lookup returns CDR1 DFQATT and CDR2 SNEGSKA (reference sequence). This CDR3 has 11 residues.